This T cell receptor (beta chain) was sequenced for a study of blood T cell repertoires in COVID-19. Looking at the study overall: Researchers got acute and convalescent COVID-19 samples from the United States, Italy and Spain. Nucleic acid was either cDNA or gDNA, and it came from T cells, B-cell-depleted T cells, or PBMCs.

Source study methods: Nucleated cell number was recorded as an estimate derived from reference gene primer amplification. Repertoires were generated with immunoSEQ multiplex PCR, while TCRdb's copy carries only in-frame clones and drops some. V and J calls and clone size are copied from that table; D and trimming were computed from the DNA. Here the sample spans hundreds of thousands of clones, 82% being singletons. V gave up 4 bases and J gave up 0 bases, with 12 bases separating them. Germline V gives CDR1 KGHSH, CDR2 LQKENI. The CDR3 loop spans 15 amino acids. Source material: peripheral blood. The chain is built from TRBV18 and TRBJ1-1; weak D call: TRBD1 (6 bases). This receptor was taken from an elderly woman with acute or convalescent COVID-19. In nucleotides, the CDR3 is TGTGCCAGCTCACGGAGGACAGACATGAACACTGAAGCTTTCTTT. This translates into CASSRRTDMNTEAFF.